This is a list of T cell receptor beta chains from one sample in a study of cytomegalovirus exposure and HLA in healthy donors. Produced via immunoSEQ multiplex PCR; TCRdb's table is partial and in-frame only. Of 50,000 to 60,000 clones listed, approximately 80% were seen once; the top ten hold roughly 1.4%. The source material was PBMCs. The receptor set was obtained from a female donor in good health and CMV-seronegative. Both conserved end residues are part of each CDR3. Fields, in order: clone size, V gene, D gene, J gene, CDR3 DNA, CDR3 protein. The D gene is left open where the match is weak. Size values are once, few and many counts, or a class for expanded clones, and some rows have none.

NA	TRBV2	TRBD2	TRBJ2-3	TGTGCCATGTGGACTAGCGGGGGAACAGATACGCAGTATTTT	CAMWTSGGTDTQYF
NA	TRBV28	TRBD1	TRBJ1-5	TGTGCCAGCAGTACCCAAGGGACAGCCAATCAGCCCCAGCATTTT	CASSTQGTANQPQHF
NA	TRBV29-1	NA	TRBJ2-7	TGCAGCGTTGAAAGAGGTTGCGAGCAGTACTTC	CSVERGCEQYF
few	TRBV18	NA	TRBJ2-5	TGTGCCAGCTCACTCGCCGGGGAGCGTGAGACCCAGTACTTC	CASSLAGERETQYF
NA	TRBV10-3	NA	TRBJ1-1	TGTGCCATCAGTGAAGACACCGAAACTGAAGCTTTCTTT	CAISEDTETEAFF
NA	TRBV4-1	NA	TRBJ1-1	TGCGCCAGCAGCCAAGAGGGAGGGGAAGCTTTCTTT	CASSQEGGEAFF
NA	TRBV7-9	NA	TRBJ1-4	TGTGCCAGCAGCCGAGCTGAAACTAATGAAAAACTGTTTTTT	CASSRAETNEKLFF
NA	TRBV18	NA	TRBJ1-6	TGTGCCAGCTCACCGGGGATCGTGCGGGGGGCGGCCGATAATTCACCCCTCCACTTT	CASSPGIVRGAADNSPLHF
NA	TRBV9	NA	TRBJ1-3	TGTGCCAGCGGGGCAACTGGAAACACCATATATTTT	CASGATGNTIYF
once	TRBV7-2	TRBD1	TRBJ1-5	TGTGCCAGCACAACAGGGGGCAATCAGCCCCAGCATTTT	CASTTGGNQPQHF
few	TRBV6-6	NA	TRBJ1-2	TGTGCCAGCCGGGGGGGTGGGGGCTACACCTTC	CASRGGGGYTF
few	TRBV7-9	NA	TRBJ2-3	TGTGCCAGCAGCTCGGGTACCGGGAGCCAAGGCACAGATACGCAGTATTTT	CASSSGTGSQGTDTQYF
NA	TRBV29-1	TRBD1	TRBJ2-1	TGCAGCGTTGAAGCCCCCGACAGGGGGACCTACAATGAGCAGTTCTTC	CSVEAPDRGTYNEQFF
few	TRBV27	NA	TRBJ1-6	TGTGCCAGCAGAAACAGGGTTAATTCACCCCTCCACTTT	CASRNRVNSPLHF
NA	TRBV12-5	NA	TRBJ1-6	TGTGCTAGTGGTTTGGGGGGGGAGGGATCCTATAATTCACCCCTCCACTTT	CASGLGGEGSYNSPLHF
NA	TRBV29-1	NA	TRBJ1-1	TGCAGCGTGGGCGGACTTTCGGGTATTGGTCCGAACACTGAAGCTTTCTTT	CSVGGLSGIGPNTEAFF
few	TRBV13	TRBD1	TRBJ2-2	TGTGCCAGCAGCTTTTGGGACAGGGAAACCGGGGAGCTGTTTTTT	CASSFWDRETGELFF
NA	TRBV11-3	NA	TRBJ1-1	TGTGCCAGCAGCTTAGCAGGGAAATCCACTGAAGCTTTCTTT	CASSLAGKSTEAFF
NA	TRBV9	TRBD2	TRBJ2-1	TGTGCCAGCAGCGTAACTAGCGGGGGTTACAATGAGCAGTTCTTC	CASSVTSGGYNEQFF
NA	TRBV21-1	NA	TRBJ2-7	TGTGCCAGCAGCGGGCCAGGGGAGGGTCAGGACGAGCAGTACTTC	CASSGPGEGQDEQYF
NA	TRBV5-6	NA	TRBJ1-4	TGTGCCACCGGAGCCGGGATTACTAGCGAAAAACTGTTTTTT	CATGAGITSEKLFF
few	TRBV6-6	NA	TRBJ1-1	TGTGCCAGCAGACAGAACACTGAAGCTTTCTTT	CASRQNTEAFF
once	TRBV30	NA	TRBJ1-1	TGTGCCAGAACAGTGAACACTGAAGCTTTCTTT	CARTVNTEAFF
NA	TRBV6-4	NA	TRBJ2-3	TGTGCCAGCAGTAGCGGCGATACAGATACGCAGTATTTT	CASSSGDTDTQYF
NA	TRBV13	NA	TRBJ2-2	TGTGCCAGCAGCCTAAACACCGGGGAGCTGTTTTTT	CASSLNTGELFF
NA	TRBV18	TRBD1	TRBJ1-1	TGTGCCAGCTCACTAACAGGGGGCTCGAACACTGAAGCTTTCTTT	CASSLTGGSNTEAFF
few	TRBV19	NA	TRBJ2-6	TGTGCCAGTAGTATTAGCGGAAGCTCTGGGGCCAACGTCCTGACTTTC	CASSISGSSGANVLTF
NA	TRBV10-3	NA	TRBJ2-3	TGTGCCATCAGTGAGCAGGATGCAGATACGCAGTATTTT	CAISEQDADTQYF
NA	TRBV6-5	NA	TRBJ2-3	TGTGCCAGCAGCGATGCCGCGGGGGCGGGAGATACGCAGTATTTT	CASSDAAGAGDTQYF
NA	TRBV7-3	NA	TRBJ2-1	TGTGCCAGCAGCCCCCTCCCCTACTACAATGAGCAGTTCTTC	CASSPLPYYNEQFF
NA	TRBV7-6	TRBD1	TRBJ1-4	TGTGCCAGCAGCCTCCGGACAGGGGCTGATAATGAAAAACTGTTTTTT	CASSLRTGADNEKLFF
once	TRBV12-5	NA	TRBJ1-1	TGTGCTAGTGGTTTGGTACTATCGAGAGGGATCCCTGAAGCTTTCTTT	CASGLVLSRGIPEAFF